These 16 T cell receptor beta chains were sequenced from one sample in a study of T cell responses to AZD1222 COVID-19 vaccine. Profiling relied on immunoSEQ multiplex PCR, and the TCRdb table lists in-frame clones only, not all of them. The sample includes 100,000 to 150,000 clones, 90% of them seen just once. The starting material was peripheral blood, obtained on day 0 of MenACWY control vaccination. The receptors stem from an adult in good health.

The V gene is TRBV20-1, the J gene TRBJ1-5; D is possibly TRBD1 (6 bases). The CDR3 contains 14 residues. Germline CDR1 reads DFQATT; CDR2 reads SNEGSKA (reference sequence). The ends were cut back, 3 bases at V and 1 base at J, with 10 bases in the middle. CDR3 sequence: CSASSGESNQPQHF. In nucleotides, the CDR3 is TGCAGTGCTAGTTCAGGGGAAAGCAATCAGCCCCAGCATTTT.

CDR3 protein: CASSLGRGLETQYF. The CDR3, as DNA: TGCGCCAGCAGCTTGGGGCGGGGCTTGGAGACCCAGTACTTC. The V gene is TRBV5-1, the J gene TRBJ2-5, with D possibly matching TRBD2 (6 bases). The CDR3 has 14 amino acids. The germline V and J ends were trimmed by 0 bases and 5 bases, with 11 bases remaining between them. Germline V gives CDR1 SGHRS, CDR2 YFSETQ.

The DNA of the CDR3 is TGTGCCAGCAGCTCGTGGACAGGGCAGGGCGAGCAGTACGTC. The encoded protein is CASSSWTGQGEQYV. This chain links TRBV7-9 with TRBJ2-7, with 8 positions matching TRBD1. The germline gives CDR1 SEHNR, CDR2 FQNEAQ (reference sequence). This CDR3 has 14 residues. The V and J ends lost 4 bases and 6 bases, in that order; junction bases with no gene match: 8.

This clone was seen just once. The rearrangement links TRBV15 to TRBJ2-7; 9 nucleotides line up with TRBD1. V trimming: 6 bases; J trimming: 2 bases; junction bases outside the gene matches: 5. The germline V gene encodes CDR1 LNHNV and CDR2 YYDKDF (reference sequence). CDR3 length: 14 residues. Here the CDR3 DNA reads TGTGCCACCAGGTTGAGACAGGGGGCCTACGAGCAGTACTTC. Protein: CATRLRQGAYEQYF.

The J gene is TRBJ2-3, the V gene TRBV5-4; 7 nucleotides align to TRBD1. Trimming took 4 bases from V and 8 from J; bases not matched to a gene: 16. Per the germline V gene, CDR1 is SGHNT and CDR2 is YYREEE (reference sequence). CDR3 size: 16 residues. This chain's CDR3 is CASSQPGQTPEVTQYF. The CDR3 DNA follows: TGTGCCAGCAGCCAGCCGGGACAGACGCCAGAGGTTACGCAGTATTTT.

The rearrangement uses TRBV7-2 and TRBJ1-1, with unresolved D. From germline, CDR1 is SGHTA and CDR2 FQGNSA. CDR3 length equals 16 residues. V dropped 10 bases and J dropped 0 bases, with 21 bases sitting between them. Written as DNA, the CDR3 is TGTGCCACTGGCAAAGTGGGGAGTCCGATGAACACTGAAGCTTTCTTT. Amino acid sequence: CATGKVGSPMNTEAFF.

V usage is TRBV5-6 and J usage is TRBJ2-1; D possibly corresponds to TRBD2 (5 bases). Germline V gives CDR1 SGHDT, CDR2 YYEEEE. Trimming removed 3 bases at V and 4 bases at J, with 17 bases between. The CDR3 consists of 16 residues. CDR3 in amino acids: CASSWTQWPGYNEQFF. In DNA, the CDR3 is TGTGCCAGCAGCTGGACTCAATGGCCCGGTTACAATGAGCAGTTCTTC.

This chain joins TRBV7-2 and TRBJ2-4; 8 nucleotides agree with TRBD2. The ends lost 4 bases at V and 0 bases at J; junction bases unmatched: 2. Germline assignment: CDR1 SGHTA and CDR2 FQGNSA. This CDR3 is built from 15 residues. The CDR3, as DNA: TGTGCCAGCAGCTCGGGGGGGACAGCCAAAAACATTCAGTACTTC. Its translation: CASSSGGTAKNIQYF.

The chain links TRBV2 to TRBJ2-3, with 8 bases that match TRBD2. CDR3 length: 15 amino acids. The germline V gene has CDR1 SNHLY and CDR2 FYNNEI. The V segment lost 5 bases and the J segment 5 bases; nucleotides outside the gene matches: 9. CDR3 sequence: CASSLAGGGRDTQYF. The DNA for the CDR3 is TGTGCCAGCAGTCTGGCGGGGGGAGGGCGAGATACGCAGTATTTT.

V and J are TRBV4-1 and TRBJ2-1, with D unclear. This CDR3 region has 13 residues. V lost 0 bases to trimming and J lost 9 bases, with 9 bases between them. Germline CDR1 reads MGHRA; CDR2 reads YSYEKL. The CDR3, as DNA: TGCGCCAGCAGCCAAGAACCCGTAGGTGAGCAGTTCTTC. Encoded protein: CASSQEPVGEQFF.

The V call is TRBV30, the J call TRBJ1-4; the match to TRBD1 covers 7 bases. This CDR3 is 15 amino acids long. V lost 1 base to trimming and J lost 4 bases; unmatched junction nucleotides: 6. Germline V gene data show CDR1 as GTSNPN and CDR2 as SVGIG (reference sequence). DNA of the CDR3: TGTGCCTGGAGTGCACAACAGGGGATTAATGAAAAACTGTTTTTT. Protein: CAWSAQQGINEKLFF.

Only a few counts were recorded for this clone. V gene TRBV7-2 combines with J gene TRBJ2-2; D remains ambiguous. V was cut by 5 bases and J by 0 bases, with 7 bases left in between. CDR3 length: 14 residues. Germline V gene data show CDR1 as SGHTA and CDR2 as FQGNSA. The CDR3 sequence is CASSPFSNTGELFF. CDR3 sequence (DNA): TGTGCCAGCAGCCCCTTTTCGAACACCGGGGAGCTGTTTTTT. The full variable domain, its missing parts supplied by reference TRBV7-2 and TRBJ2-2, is GAGVSQSPSNKVTEKGKDVELRCDPISGHTALYWYRQSLGQGLEFLIYFQGNSAPDKSGLPSDRFSAERTGGSVSTLTIQRTQQEDSAVYLCASSPFSNTGELFFGEGSRLTVL.

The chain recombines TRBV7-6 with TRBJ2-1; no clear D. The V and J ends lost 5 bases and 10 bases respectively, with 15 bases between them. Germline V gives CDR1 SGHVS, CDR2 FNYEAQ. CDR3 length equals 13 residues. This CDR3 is CASSAAPDREQFF. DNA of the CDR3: TGTGCCAGCAGCGCCGCTCCCGATCGGGAGCAGTTCTTC.

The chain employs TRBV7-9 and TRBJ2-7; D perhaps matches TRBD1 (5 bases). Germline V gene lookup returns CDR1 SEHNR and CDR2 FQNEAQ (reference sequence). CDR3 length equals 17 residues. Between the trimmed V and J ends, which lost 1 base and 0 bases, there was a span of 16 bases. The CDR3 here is CASSLGSGGHSSYEQYF. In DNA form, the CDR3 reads TGTGCCAGCAGCTTAGGGAGTGGCGGACACAGCTCCTACGAGCAGTACTTC.

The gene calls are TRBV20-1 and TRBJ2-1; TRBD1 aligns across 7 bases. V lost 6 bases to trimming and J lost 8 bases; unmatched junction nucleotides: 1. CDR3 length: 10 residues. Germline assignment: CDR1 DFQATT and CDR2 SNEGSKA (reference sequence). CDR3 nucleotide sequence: TGCAGTGCCAGGGGGTATGAGCAGTTCTTC. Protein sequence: CSARGYEQFF.

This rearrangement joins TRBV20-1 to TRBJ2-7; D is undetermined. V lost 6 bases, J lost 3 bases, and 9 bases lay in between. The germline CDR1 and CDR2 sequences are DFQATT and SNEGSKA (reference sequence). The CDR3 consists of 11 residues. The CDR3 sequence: CSAAAYYEQYV. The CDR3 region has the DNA TGCAGTGCCGCAGCCTACTACGAGCAGTACGTC.